Below are 8 T cell receptor beta chains sequenced from a single sample in a study of blood T cells in healthy people across ages. A J-beta primer mix and a sample-barcoded 5' primer were used in a second PCR of roughly 7 to 12 cycles. TCRdb re-called the 5' RACE reads through MiXCR, storing one row per CDR3 protein. Among approximately 400,000 distinct CDR3 sequences, about 49% were seen once, and the ten largest hold over 40%. Sequenced sample: blood. Receptors originate from a man in his sixties in good health.

This clonotype was detected only a few times. The chain has TRBV4-2 and TRBJ2-7; TRBD1 matches at 7 bases. The V segment lost 0 bases and the J segment 3 bases; nucleotides outside the gene matches: 2. The germline V gene encodes CDR1 LGHNA and CDR2 YNFKEQ. The CDR3 totals 14 residues. In nucleotides, the CDR3 is TGTGCCAGCAGCCAAGAGGGACAGCTCTACGAGCAGTACTTC. Protein: CASSQEGQLYEQYF.

This clonotype was seen a handful of times. The gene calls are TRBV27 and TRBJ1-2; no clear D gene. The CDR3 runs 13 residues. Germline V CDR1 and CDR2: MNHEY, SMNVEV (reference sequence). Trimming left V 2 bases short and J 4 bases short, with 8 bases between. This CDR3 is CASSLRSGYGYTF. The CDR3, as DNA: TGTGCCAGCAGTTTACGAAGTGGCTATGGCTACACCTTC.

This clonotype was found a few times. The V gene is TRBV7-2, the J gene TRBJ2-1; TRBD2 matches at 12 bases. V lost 1 base, J lost 10 bases, and 5 bases stayed unmatched. The CDR3 loop spans 15 amino acids. Germline V gene sequence: CDR1 SGHTA, CDR2 FQGNSA. CDR3 bases: TGTGCCAGCAGCTTAGAGGCTAGCGGGAGGGTGGAGCAGTTCTTC. It yields the protein CASSLEASGRVEQFF.

In nucleotides, the CDR3 is TGCAGTGCCCAGGGGGGAGCGGGAGGCACAGATACGCAGTATTTT. Amino acids: CSAQGGAGGTDTQYF. The chain uses TRBV20-1 and TRBJ2-3; TRBD2 is a possible D gene (8 bases). The germline V gene has CDR1 DFQATT and CDR2 SNEGSKA (reference sequence). The V end lost 6 bases, the J end lost 1 base, and 17 bases lay between the germline ends. This CDR3 region has 15 residues.

This clonotype occurred a few times. V usage is TRBV12-3 or TRBV12-4 and J usage is TRBJ2-1; weak D call: TRBD2 (5 bases). The V gene lost 3 bases and the J gene lost 10 bases, with 10 bases spanning the gap. The CDR3 totals 12 residues. CDR3 protein: CASSLDGLEQFF. The CDR3 nucleotides are TGTGCCAGCAGTTTGGACGGACTGGAGCAGTTCTTC.

V and J are TRBV7-9 and TRBJ2-7, with 9 bases matching TRBD2. Germline CDR1 SEHNR, CDR2 FQNEAQ (reference sequence). The CDR3 is 16 amino acids. With 5 bases clipped from V and 3 bases from J, the junction kept 11 bases outside the gene matches. In nucleotides, the CDR3 is TGTGCCAGCAGCCAAGTACTAGCGGGCCGACGCTACGAGCAGTACTTC. Its translation is CASSQVLAGRRYEQYF.

The rearrangement links TRBV20-1 to TRBJ2-3, with D possibly TRBD1 on 5 matching bases. The CDR3 is 15 residues long. V lost 0 bases, J lost 4 bases, and 14 bases lay in between. Germline values: CDR1 DFQATT, CDR2 SNEGSKA (reference sequence). The CDR3 reads CSARDLGRGADTQYF. The CDR3 DNA reads TGCAGTGCTAGAGACTTGGGGCGTGGAGCAGATACGCAGTATTTT.

This clonotype was counted between two and nine times. This chain links TRBV7-2 with TRBJ2-3; 7 nucleotides align to TRBD2. V dropped 2 bases and J dropped 9; count of bases not matched to a gene: 8. This CDR3 is 14 amino acids long. CDR1 is SGHTA, CDR2 FQGNSA, per germline. The CDR3 DNA reads TGTGCCAGCAGCTTATGGTTTCGGGGGGAGACGCAGTATTTT. Translation gives CASSLWFRGETQYF.